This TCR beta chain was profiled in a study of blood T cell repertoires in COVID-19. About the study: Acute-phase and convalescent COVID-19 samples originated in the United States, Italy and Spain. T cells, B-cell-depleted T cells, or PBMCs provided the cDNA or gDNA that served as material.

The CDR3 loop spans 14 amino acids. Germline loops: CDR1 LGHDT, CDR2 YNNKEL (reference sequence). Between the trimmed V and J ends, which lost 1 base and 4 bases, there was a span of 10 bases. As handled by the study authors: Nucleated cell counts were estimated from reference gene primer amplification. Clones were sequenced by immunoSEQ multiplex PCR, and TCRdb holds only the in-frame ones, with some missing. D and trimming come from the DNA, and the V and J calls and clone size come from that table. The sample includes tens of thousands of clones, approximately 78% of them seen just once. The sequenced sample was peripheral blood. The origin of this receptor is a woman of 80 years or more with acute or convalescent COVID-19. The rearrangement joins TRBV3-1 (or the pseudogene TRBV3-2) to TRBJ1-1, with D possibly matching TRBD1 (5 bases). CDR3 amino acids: CASSQVAGGTEAFF. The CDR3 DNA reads TGTGCCAGCAGCCAAGTCGCGGGGGGCACTGAAGCTTTCTTT.